Listed here are 17 T cell receptor beta chains from one sample, sequenced in a study of T cell repertoires and HLA-DP antigens listed by TCRdb under 2018. Libraries were made using the immunoSEQ multiplex PCR assay. TCRdb re-hosts the immuneACCESS table, in-frame sequences only. Its copies lack some clones; in the studies checked, an unresolved V gene accounts for under half of them, and the cause for the rest is not known. Present in this sample are approximately 100,000 clones, about nine tenths of which were seen just once. 1.5% to 2% of the sample is in the top ten clones. The antigens of these receptors remain unknown. Sequencing was done on a sample of CD4+ T cells from PBMCs. Receptors were obtained from a middle-aged man in good health and CMV-seronegative.

The J gene is TRBJ2-7, the V gene TRBV18; 9 nucleotides align to TRBD1. The trim removed 8 bases at V and 5 bases at J, leaving 10 bases unmatched. CDR1 is KGHSH, CDR2 LQKENI, per germline. The CDR3 consists of 14 residues. The chain's CDR3 is CASELGTGSNEQYF. DNA for the CDR3: TGTGCCAGCGAGTTGGGGACAGGGAGCAACGAGCAGTACTTC.

The chain is built from TRBV2 and TRBJ2-1; D unclear. The CDR3 loop spans 13 amino acids. The V gene lost 3 bases and the J gene lost 10 bases, with 13 bases spanning the gap. CDR1 is SNHLY and CDR2 is FYNNEI in the germline V gene. For the CDR3, the DNA is TGTGCCAGCAGTGATATCTTCAGCAGGGAGCAGTTCTTC. Residues: CASSDIFSREQFF.

The chain combines TRBV2 with TRBJ2-3, with 9 bases aligning to TRBD2. V lost 6 bases and J lost 6; bases outside the gene matches: 10. The CDR3 length is 15 residues. Germline CDR1 and CDR2: SNHLY and FYNNEI. CDR3 bases: TGTGCCAGCAGGACCCTAGCGGGATGGACCGATACGCAGTATTTT. It yields the protein CASRTLAGWTDTQYF.

This chain joins TRBV19 and TRBJ2-5, with D possibly being TRBD2 (7 bases). V was clipped by 9 bases and J by 9 bases, with 17 bases between them. CDR1 and CDR2 (germline): LNHDA, SQIVND (reference sequence). The CDR3 has 12 amino acids. Written as DNA, the CDR3 is TGTGCCAGCCGCAGGGGCGCGGGGGCCCAGTACTTC. It encodes CASRRGAGAQYF. The full variable domain, rest sourced from reference TRBV19 and TRBJ2-5, is DGGITQSPKYLFRKEGQNVTLSCEQNLNHDAMYWYRQDPGQGLRLIYYSQIVNDFQKGDIAEGYSVSREKKESFPLTVTSAQKNPTAFYLCASRRGAGAQYFGPGTRLLVL.

The rearrangement links TRBV9 to TRBJ2-3; 7 bases are a match to TRBD2. Per germline, CDR1 SGDLS and CDR2 YYNGEE. V was clipped by 3 bases and J by 0 bases; unmatched bases: 13. The CDR3 consists of 18 residues. The CDR3 sequence: CASSAHRGVASSTDTQYF. In DNA form, the CDR3 reads TGTGCCAGCAGCGCCCATCGGGGGGTAGCGTCTAGCACAGATACGCAGTATTTT.

The chain employs TRBV30 and TRBJ1-6, with D perhaps matching TRBD1 (6 bases). The CDR3 covers 15 residues. The germline gives CDR1 GTSNPN, CDR2 SVGIG (reference sequence). Trimming took 5 bases from V and 9 from J, leaving 20 bases between them. The CDR3 bases are TGTGCCTGGGGGCCCCCCGACAGGTTGACTTCACCCCTCCACTTT. This encodes CAWGPPDRLTSPLHF.

The chain is built from TRBV10-3 and TRBJ1-2; D uncertain. This CDR3 comprises 13 residues. V lost 0 bases and J 4 bases, leaving 6 bases between the germline ends. Germline V lookup: CDR1 ENHRY, CDR2 SYGVKD. The CDR3 DNA is TGTGCCATCAGTGAGTCGTTCGGCTATGGCTACACCTTC. This encodes CAISESFGYGYTF.

The chain has TRBV11-3 and TRBJ2-2; 9 positions agree with TRBD1. Germline assignment: CDR1 SGHNT and CDR2 YENEEA. V dropped 5 bases and J dropped 2; count of bases not matched to a gene: 3. CDR3 size: 15 residues. The CDR3 DNA follows: TGTGCCAGCAGCCCACAGGGGGCTAACACCGGGGAGCTGTTTTTT. This encodes CASSPQGANTGELFF.

The chain recombines TRBV2 with TRBJ2-5, with TRBD2 matching over 7 bases. Germline V gene sequence: CDR1 SNHLY, CDR2 FYNNEI. The CDR3 loop spans 15 amino acids. Trimming removed 5 bases from V and 2 bases from J; junction bases left unmatched: 8. The DNA of the CDR3 is TGTGCCAGCAGTTCCTCTCGGGGGGAACAAGAGACCCAGTACTTC. Translated, it gives CASSSSRGEQETQYF.

The rearrangement joins TRBV7-3 to TRBJ2-1; 13 bases are shared with TRBD2. Germline values: CDR1 SGHTA, CDR2 FQGTGA. The CDR3 totals 15 residues. V shed 5 bases, J shed 8 bases, and the junction held 6 bases outside the gene matches. This CDR3 is CASSAGLAGVHEQFF. The CDR3 nucleotides are TGTGCCAGCAGCGCTGGACTAGCGGGGGTCCATGAGCAGTTCTTC.

The rearrangement joins TRBV5-8 to TRBJ1-2; D gene ambiguous. Germline lookup yields CDR1 SGHTS and CDR2 YDEGEE. Trimming removed 0 bases from V and 7 bases from J, with 7 bases in between. The CDR3 length is 12 residues. In DNA, the CDR3 is TGTGCCAGCAGCTTGGATAGGGTTGGCTACACCTTC. As protein: CASSLDRVGYTF.

The rearrangement uses TRBV7-3 and TRBJ2-7, with 9 nucleotides matching TRBD2. The length of the CDR3 is 14 residues. CDR1 is SGHTA, CDR2 FQGTGA, per germline. V trimming: 1 base; J trimming: 7 bases; junction bases outside the gene matches: 5. The CDR3 region is CASSLISGGGEQYF. The DNA for the CDR3 is TGTGCCAGCAGCTTAATTAGCGGGGGCGGGGAGCAGTACTTC.

The rearrangement uses TRBV5-1 and TRBJ1-2, with D possibly being TRBD1 (5 bases). The CDR3 totals 13 residues. The V end was cut by 5 bases, the J end by 6 bases, with 14 bases between. Germline V gene sequence: CDR1 SGHRS, CDR2 YFSETQ. The CDR3 loop is CASSQGIMDGYTF. CDR3 sequence (DNA): TGCGCCAGCAGTCAGGGTATAATGGATGGCTACACCTTC.

A remark on this clone: Other DNA sequences in this sample translate to the same CDR3. The CDR3 spells CASSLGGGGETQYF. The CDR3 DNA reads TGTGCCAGCAGCTTAGGAGGGGGCGGGGAGACCCAGTACTTC. The V gene is TRBV7-2, the J gene TRBJ2-5, with 7 bases that match TRBD1. This CDR3 has 14 amino acids. Trimming took 1 base from V and 5 from J; bases not matched to a gene: 4. Germline V gene sequence: CDR1 SGHTA, CDR2 FQGNSA.

This chain connects TRBV6-5 to TRBJ1-2; the match to TRBD1 covers 9 bases. The CDR3 loop spans 14 amino acids. The V gene's germline CDR1 is MNHEY and CDR2 SVGAGI. With 7 bases clipped from V and 4 bases from J, the junction kept 7 bases outside the gene matches. This chain's CDR3 is CASIRLTGGYGYTF. CDR3 in DNA: TGTGCCAGCATTCGACTGACAGGGGGCTATGGCTACACCTTC.

The CDR3 DNA reads TGTGCCAGCCACGGACAGGCCCGTGGGGGCTACACCTTC. As protein: CASHGQARGGYTF. V gene TRBV18 combines with J gene TRBJ1-2, with 7 bases fitting TRBD1. V trimming: 8 bases; J trimming: 8 bases; junction bases outside the gene matches: 11. Germline V gene lookup returns CDR1 KGHSH and CDR2 LQKENI. The CDR3 contains 13 residues. Based on the CDR3 plus reference TRBV18 and TRBJ1-2, the full variable domain is NAGVMQNPRHLVRRRGQEARLRCSPMKGHSHVYWYRQLPEEGLKFMVYLQKENIIDESGMPKERFSAEFPKEGPSILRIQQVVRGDSAAYFCASHGQARGGYTFGSGTRLTVV.

This clone was recorded once. This rearrangement joins TRBV30 to TRBJ2-4, with a possible D match to TRBD2 (6 bases). The CDR3 contains 17 residues. V was clipped by 1 base and J by 7 bases, with 23 bases between them. CDR1 and CDR2 from the germline V gene are GTSNPN and SVGIG (reference sequence). The CDR3 is CAWSGGASAKTGNIQYF. In nucleotides, the CDR3 is TGTGCCTGGAGTGGTGGGGCTAGCGCTAAAACGGGGAACATTCAGTACTTC. Full variable domain (outside the CDR3, taken from reference TRBV30 and TRBJ2-4): SQTIHQWPATLVQPVGSPLSLECTVEGTSNPNLYWYRQAAGRGLQLLFYSVGIGQISSEVPQNLSASRPQDRQFILSSKKLLLSDSGFYLCAWSGGASAKTGNIQYFGAGTRLSVL.